Reported below is one TCR beta chain. This CDR3 comprises 14 residues. Germline CDR1 is SGDLS and CDR2 is YYNGEE. V was shortened by 3 bases and J by 2 bases, with 12 bases between the two germline ends. This record belongs to a study of cytomegalovirus exposure and HLA in healthy donors. Both 60 Vbeta primers and 13 Jbeta primers went into the PCR. Sequencing was performed with immunoSEQ multiplex PCR; in TCRdb, only in-frame clones are kept and a portion is missing. The top ten clones hold 1% of a sample with about 150,000 clones, around 80% of them seen once. The TCR sequence derives from a woman aged 50 to 60 in good health and CMV-seropositive. Sequenced material: PBMCs. The V call is TRBV9, the J call TRBJ2-7, with no clear D. The DNA of the CDR3 is TGTGCCAGCAGCGCAGGTCCCTCGCCCTACGAGCAGTACTTC. Protein product: CASSAGPSPYEQYF.